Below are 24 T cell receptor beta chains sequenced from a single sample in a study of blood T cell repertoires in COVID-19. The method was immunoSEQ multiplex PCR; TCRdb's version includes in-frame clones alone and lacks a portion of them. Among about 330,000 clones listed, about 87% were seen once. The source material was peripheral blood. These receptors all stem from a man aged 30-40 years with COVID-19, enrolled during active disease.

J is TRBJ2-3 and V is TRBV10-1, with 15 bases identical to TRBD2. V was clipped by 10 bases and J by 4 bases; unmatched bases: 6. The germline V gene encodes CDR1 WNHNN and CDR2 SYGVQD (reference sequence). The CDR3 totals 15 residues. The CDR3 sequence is CATWTSGRESDTQYF. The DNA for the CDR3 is TGCGCCACCTGGACTAGCGGGAGGGAATCAGATACGCAGTATTTT.

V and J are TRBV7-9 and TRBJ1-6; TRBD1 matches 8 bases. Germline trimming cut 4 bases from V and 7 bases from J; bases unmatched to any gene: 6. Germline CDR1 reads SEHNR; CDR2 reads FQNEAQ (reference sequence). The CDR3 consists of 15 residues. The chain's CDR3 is CASSSRQGRNSPLHF. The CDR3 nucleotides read TGTGCCAGCAGCTCCCGACAGGGGCGGAATTCACCCCTCCACTTT.

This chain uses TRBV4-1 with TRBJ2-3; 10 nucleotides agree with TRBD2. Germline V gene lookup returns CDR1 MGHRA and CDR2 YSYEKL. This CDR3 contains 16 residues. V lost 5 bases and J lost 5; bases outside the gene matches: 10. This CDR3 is CASSRASGSTIDTQYF. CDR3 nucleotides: TGCGCCAGCAGCAGGGCTAGCGGGAGTACCATAGATACGCAGTATTTT.

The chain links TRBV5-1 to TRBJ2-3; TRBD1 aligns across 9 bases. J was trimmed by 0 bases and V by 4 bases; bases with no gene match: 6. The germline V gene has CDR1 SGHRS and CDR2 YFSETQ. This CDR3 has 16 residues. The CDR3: CASSRQGVLSTDTQYF. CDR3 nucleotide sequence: TGCGCCAGCAGCAGACAGGGGGTGTTGAGCACAGATACGCAGTATTTT.

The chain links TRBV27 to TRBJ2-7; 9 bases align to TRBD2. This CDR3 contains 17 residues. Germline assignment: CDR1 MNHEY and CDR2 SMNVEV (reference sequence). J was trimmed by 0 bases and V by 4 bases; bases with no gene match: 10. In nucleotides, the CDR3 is TGTGCCAGCAGTTCGAACTACGCGGGAGGGAGCTCCTACGAGCAGTACTTC. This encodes CASSSNYAGGSSYEQYF.

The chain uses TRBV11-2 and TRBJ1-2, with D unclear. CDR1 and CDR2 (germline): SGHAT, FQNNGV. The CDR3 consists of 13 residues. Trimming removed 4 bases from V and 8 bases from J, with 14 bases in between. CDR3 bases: TGTGCCAGCAGCTCTGACACCCCCGGCGGCTACACCTTC. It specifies CASSSDTPGGYTF.

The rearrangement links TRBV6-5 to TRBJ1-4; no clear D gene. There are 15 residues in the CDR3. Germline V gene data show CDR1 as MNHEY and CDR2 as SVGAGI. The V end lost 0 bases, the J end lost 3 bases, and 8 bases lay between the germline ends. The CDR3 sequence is CASSYSGSANEKLFF. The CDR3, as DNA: TGTGCCAGCAGTTACTCGGGCTCGGCTAATGAAAAACTGTTTTTT.

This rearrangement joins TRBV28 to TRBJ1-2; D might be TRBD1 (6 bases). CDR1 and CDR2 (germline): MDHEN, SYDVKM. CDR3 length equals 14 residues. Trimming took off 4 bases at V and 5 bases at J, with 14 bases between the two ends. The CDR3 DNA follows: TGTGCCAGCAGTTCCCGAGCAGGGGCTTATGGCTACACCTTC. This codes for CASSSRAGAYGYTF.

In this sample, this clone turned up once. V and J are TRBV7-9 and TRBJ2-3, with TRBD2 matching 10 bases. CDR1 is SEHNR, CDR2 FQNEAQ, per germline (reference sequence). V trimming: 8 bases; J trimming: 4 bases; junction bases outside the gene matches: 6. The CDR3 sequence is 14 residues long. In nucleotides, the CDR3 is TGTGCCAGCGGACTAGCGGCGGTCCCAGATACGCAGTATTTT. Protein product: CASGLAAVPDTQYF.

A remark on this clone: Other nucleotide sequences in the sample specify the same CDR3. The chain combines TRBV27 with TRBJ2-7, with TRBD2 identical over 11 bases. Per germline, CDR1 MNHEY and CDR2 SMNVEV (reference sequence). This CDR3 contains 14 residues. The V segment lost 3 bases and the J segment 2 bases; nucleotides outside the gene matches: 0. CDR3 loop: CASSFSGGAYEQYF. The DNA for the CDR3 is TGTGCCAGCAGTTTTAGCGGGGGGGCCTACGAGCAGTACTTC.

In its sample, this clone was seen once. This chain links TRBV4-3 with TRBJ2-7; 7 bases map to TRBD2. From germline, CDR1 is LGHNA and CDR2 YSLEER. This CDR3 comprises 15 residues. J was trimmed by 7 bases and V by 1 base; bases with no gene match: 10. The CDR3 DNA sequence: TGCGCCAGCAGCCAAGGCGGGAGCGCCTCTGGGGAGCAGTACTTC. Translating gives CASSQGGSASGEQYF.

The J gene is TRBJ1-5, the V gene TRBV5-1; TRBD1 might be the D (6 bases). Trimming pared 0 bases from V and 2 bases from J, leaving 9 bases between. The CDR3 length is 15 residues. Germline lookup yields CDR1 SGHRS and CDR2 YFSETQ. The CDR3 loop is CASSLEAGGNQPQHF. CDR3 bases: TGCGCCAGCAGCTTGGAGGCAGGGGGCAATCAGCCCCAGCATTTT.

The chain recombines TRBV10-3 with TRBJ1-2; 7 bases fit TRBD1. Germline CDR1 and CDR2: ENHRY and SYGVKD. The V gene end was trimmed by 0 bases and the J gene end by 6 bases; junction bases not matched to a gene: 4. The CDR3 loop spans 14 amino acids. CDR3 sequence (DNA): TGTGCCATCAGTGAGTCACGAGGGGGCAATGGCTACACCTTC. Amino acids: CAISESRGGNGYTF.

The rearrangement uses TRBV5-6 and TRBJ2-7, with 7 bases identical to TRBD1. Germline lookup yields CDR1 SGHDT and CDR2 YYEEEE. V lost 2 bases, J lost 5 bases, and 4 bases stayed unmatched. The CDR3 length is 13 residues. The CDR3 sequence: CASSFLDRNEQYF. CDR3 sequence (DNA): TGTGCCAGCAGCTTCTTGGACAGGAACGAGCAGTACTTC.

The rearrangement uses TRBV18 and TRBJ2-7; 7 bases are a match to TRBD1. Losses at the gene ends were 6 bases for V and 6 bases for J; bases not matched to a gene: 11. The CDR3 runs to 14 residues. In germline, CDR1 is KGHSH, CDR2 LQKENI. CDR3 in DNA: TGTGCCAGCTCTTCCGGGACAGCGGACTCCGAGCAGTACTTC. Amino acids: CASSSGTADSEQYF.

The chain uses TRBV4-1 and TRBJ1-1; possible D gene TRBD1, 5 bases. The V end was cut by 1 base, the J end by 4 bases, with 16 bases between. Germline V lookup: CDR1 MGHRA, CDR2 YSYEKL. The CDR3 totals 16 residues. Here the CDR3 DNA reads TGCGCCAGCAGCCAAGGCCGGGGGAGGAAGGCCACTGAAGCTTTCTTT. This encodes CASSQGRGRKATEAFF.

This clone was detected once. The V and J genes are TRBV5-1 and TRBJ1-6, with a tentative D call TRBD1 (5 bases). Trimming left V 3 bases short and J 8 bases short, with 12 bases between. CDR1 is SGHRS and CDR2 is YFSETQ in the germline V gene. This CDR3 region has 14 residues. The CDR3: CASSSGELYSPLHF. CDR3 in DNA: TGCGCCAGCAGCTCGGGGGAACTCTATTCACCCCTCCACTTT.

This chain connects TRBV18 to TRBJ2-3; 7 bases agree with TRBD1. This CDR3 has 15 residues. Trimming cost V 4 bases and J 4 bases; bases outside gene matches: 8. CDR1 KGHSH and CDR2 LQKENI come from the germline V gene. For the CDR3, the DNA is TGTGCCAGCTCACTAGACAGGGATCTTCCAGATACGCAGTATTTT. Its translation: CASSLDRDLPDTQYF.

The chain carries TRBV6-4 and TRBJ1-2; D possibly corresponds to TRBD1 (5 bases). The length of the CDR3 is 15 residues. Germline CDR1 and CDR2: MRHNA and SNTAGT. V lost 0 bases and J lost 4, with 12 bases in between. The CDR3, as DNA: TGTGCCAGCAGTGACTCGATTACAGGTGCCTATGGCTACACCTTC. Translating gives CASSDSITGAYGYTF.

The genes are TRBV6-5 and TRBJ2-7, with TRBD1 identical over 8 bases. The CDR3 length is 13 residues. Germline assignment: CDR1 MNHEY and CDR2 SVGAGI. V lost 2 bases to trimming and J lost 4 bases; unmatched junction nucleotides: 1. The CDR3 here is CASSYQGAYEQYF. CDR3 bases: TGTGCCAGCAGTTACCAGGGGGCGTACGAGCAGTACTTC.

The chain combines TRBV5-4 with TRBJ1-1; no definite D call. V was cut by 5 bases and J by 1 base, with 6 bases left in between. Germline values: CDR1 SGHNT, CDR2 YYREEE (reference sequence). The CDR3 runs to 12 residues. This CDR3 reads CASSPGNTEAFF. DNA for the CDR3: TGTGCCAGCAGTCCGGGGAACACTGAAGCTTTCTTT.

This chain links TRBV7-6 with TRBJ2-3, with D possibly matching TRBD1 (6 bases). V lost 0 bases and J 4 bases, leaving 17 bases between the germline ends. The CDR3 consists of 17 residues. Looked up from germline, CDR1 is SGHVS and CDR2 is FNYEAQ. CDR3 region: CASSLAFGGLSADTQYF. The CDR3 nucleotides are TGTGCCAGCAGCTTAGCGTTTGGGGGCTTGAGCGCAGATACGCAGTATTTT.

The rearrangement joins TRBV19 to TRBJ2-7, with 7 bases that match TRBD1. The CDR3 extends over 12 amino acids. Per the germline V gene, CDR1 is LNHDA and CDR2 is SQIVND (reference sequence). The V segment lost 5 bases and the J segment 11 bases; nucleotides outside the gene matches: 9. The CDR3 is CASSDWTGSEYF. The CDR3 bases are TGTGCCAGTAGTGACTGGACAGGCTCGGAGTACTTC.

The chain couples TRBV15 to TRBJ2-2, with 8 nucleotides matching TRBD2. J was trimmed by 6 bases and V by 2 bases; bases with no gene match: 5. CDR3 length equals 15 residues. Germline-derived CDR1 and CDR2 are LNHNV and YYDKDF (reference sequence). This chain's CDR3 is CATSRLAGFAGELFF. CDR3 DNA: TGTGCCACCAGCAGATTAGCGGGATTCGCCGGGGAGCTGTTTTTT.